What follows is one T cell receptor (beta chain) and its context. As yet, its antigen is unknown. Sorting of CD4+ naive, central memory, regulatory and stem cell-like memory cells was performed via CD45RO/CCR7/CD25/CD127/CD95/CD27. Of the isolated RNA, all was reverse transcribed, and so the sequenced material was expressed TCRB transcripts. The table came from immunoSEQ multiplex PCR; TCRdb's copy has only in-frame clones and leaves some out. Here the sample spans over 600,000 clones, 12% being singletons. This sample was taken from a study of beta chain features in type 1 diabetes. Overall study: Sorted cells examined across all samples numbered approximately 100 million.

Points from the study as a whole: Moderately but significantly shorter TCRB CDR3s were found in Type 1 diabetes patients in all four CD4+ subsets.

The CDR3 length is 16 residues. CDR1 is PRHDT and CDR2 is FYEKMQ in the germline V gene (reference sequence). V lost 2 bases and J 2 bases, leaving 14 bases between the germline ends. The receptor was isolated from a man younger than 45 with type 1 diabetes. Sequencing was done on a sample of naive CD4+ T cells from blood. The chain has TRBV13 and TRBJ2-3; D is uncertain. In nucleotides, the CDR3 is TGTGCCAGCAGCTTAACCCCAACACTGTTCACAGATACGCAGTATTTT. This encodes CASSLTPTLFTDTQYF.